This T cell receptor beta chain emerged from a study of cytomegalovirus exposure and HLA in healthy donors. Overall study: An earlier analysis found under 130 million unique TCR beta sequences from roughly 170 million T cells. Whole-study results and caveats: In a later analysis, donors in an Asian-associated ancestry cluster reportedly had fewer N-insertions in productive TCRs than the cohort mean. A few CMV-associated chains proved CMV antigen-specific in vitro.

Turning to this clone: Its antigen is unknown.

The CDR3 is 15 amino acids. CDR1 MDHEN and CDR2 SYDVKM come from the germline V gene. J was trimmed by 3 bases and V by 5 bases; bases with no gene match: 7. The PCR contained 60 Vbeta and 13 Jbeta primers. TCRdb's table, derived via immunoSEQ multiplex PCR, lists solely in-frame clones and lacks some. The top ten hold roughly 3.4% of the sample, which has about 95,000 clones, roughly 82% seen once. The chain links TRBV28 to TRBJ1-1; 9 bases agree with TRBD1. Sequences were obtained from PBMCs. This clonotype was obtained from a man aged 25-40 years in good health and CMV-seropositive. The CDR3 nucleotides read TGTGCCAGCAGTCCACCAGGGACAGGGCACACTGAAGCTTTCTTT. This sequence encodes CASSPPGTGHTEAFF.